This T cell receptor (beta chain) was captured in a study of T-cell reconstitution after alpha-beta-depleted transplantation in children. Preparation of the TCRbeta library was carried out with unique molecular identifiers. TCRdb reprocessed the PCR reads with MiXCR, giving one entry per CDR3 protein. The sample yields approximately 520,000 distinct CDR3 sequences, approximately 29% seen once. The CDR3 totals 14 residues. The V end lost 3 bases, the J end lost 1 base, and 6 bases lay between the germline ends. The germline V gene has CDR1 MNHEY and CDR2 SVGEGT. The sequencing here drew on PBMCs from the stem cell graft donor, taken from the stem cell graft. This rearrangement joins TRBV6-2 or TRBV6-3 to TRBJ2-2; D gene unclear. The sequence derives from a human donor who donated a stem cell graft to a child with aplastic anemia. Written as DNA, the CDR3 is TGTGCCAGCAGTTATGATAGGAACACCGGGGAGCTGTTTTTT. Encoded protein: CASSYDRNTGELFF.